This passage covers 28 T cell receptor beta chains from one sample sequenced in a study of immune cell composition in non-small cell lung cancer. Repertoires were generated with immunoSEQ multiplex PCR, while TCRdb's copy carries only in-frame clones and drops some. The data hold 1,500 to 2,000 clones, with roughly 80% observed a single time. The sequencing input was lung tumor tissue. The receptors come from a human donor with non-small cell lung cancer.

This clone was seen only a few times. V gene TRBV7-9 combines with J gene TRBJ2-7, with 7 nucleotides matching TRBD1. The germline V gene encodes CDR1 SEHNR and CDR2 FQNEAQ (reference sequence). The CDR3 is 14 residues long. After removal of 1 base from V and 4 bases from J, the junction contained 4 bases not matched to a gene. CDR3 amino acids: CASSLDGRGYEQYF. CDR3 bases: TGTGCCAGCAGCTTAGACGGCAGGGGGTACGAGCAGTACTTC. The variable domain in full, with the rest retrieved from reference TRBV7-9 and TRBJ2-7, is DTGVSQNPRHKITKRGQNVTFRCDPISEHNRLYWYRQTLGQGPEFLTYFQNEAQLEKSRLLSDRFSAERPKGSFSTLEIQRTEQGDSAMYLCASSLDGRGYEQYFGPGTRLTVT.

The chain combines TRBV27 with TRBJ2-5; maybe TRBD2 (6 bases). Germline V gene lookup returns CDR1 MNHEY and CDR2 SMNVEV (reference sequence). Deletions cut 6 bases from V and 7 bases from J, with 21 bases between. This CDR3 is built from 15 residues. The CDR3 DNA reads as TGTGCCAGCAGCCCAGATGCTGACGGGGGTAGGACCCAGTACTTC. As protein: CASSPDADGGRTQYF.

This rearrangement joins TRBV5-4 to TRBJ2-1; 8 bases agree with TRBD2. The CDR3 extends over 14 amino acids. Germline V gene lookup returns CDR1 SGHNT and CDR2 YYREEE (reference sequence). Trimming cost V 0 bases and J 8 bases; bases outside gene matches: 4. The CDR3 loop reads CASSLERERDEQFF. DNA for the CDR3: TGTGCCAGCAGCTTGGAGCGGGAGAGGGATGAGCAGTTCTTC.

J is TRBJ2-1 and V is TRBV5-1; D perhaps matches TRBD2 (6 bases). This CDR3 spans 14 amino acids. Germline-derived CDR1 and CDR2 are SGHRS and YFSETQ. Trimming pared 5 bases from V and 6 bases from J, leaving 15 bases between. The CDR3 DNA follows: TGCGCCAGCAGGCGGGGCGAAGGTATCAATGAGCAGTTCTTC. It is translated as CASRRGEGINEQFF.

V gene TRBV6-4 combines with J gene TRBJ2-3, with D perhaps TRBD2 (6 bases). Deletions cut 5 bases from V and 4 bases from J, with 10 bases between. Looked up from germline, CDR1 is MRHNA and CDR2 is SNTAGT. The CDR3 is 13 amino acids. The chain's CDR3 is CASSRSGSDTQYF. The CDR3 DNA follows: TGTGCCAGCAGTAGGAGCGGGTCAGATACGCAGTATTTT.

The chain has TRBV27 and TRBJ2-7; 7 nucleotides line up with TRBD1. From germline, CDR1 is MNHEY and CDR2 SMNVEV (reference sequence). The V segment lost 8 bases and the J segment 2 bases; nucleotides outside the gene matches: 12. The length of the CDR3 is 15 residues. CDR3 sequence: CASRPTGERAYEQYF. DNA for the CDR3: TGTGCCAGCCGCCCCACAGGGGAGAGGGCCTACGAGCAGTACTTC.

The V call is TRBV11-2, the J call TRBJ2-7, with 10 bases identical to TRBD2. Germline CDR1 and CDR2: SGHAT and FQNNGV. J was trimmed by 5 bases and V by 6 bases; bases with no gene match: 4. The CDR3 has 13 residues. The chain's CDR3 is CASRAGGRNEQYF. In nucleotides, the CDR3 is TGTGCCAGCAGAGCGGGGGGGCGGAACGAGCAGTACTTC.

A remark on this clone: Additional DNA sequences in this sample encode the identical CDR3. The V call is TRBV6-6, the J call TRBJ2-1, with D possibly TRBD2 on 5 matching bases. V was trimmed by 6 bases and J by 0 bases, leaving 6 bases between them. This CDR3 is built from 13 residues. CDR1 is MNHNY and CDR2 is SVGAGI in the germline V gene (reference sequence). CDR3 DNA sequence: TGTGCCAGCAGCCGGGACTCCTACAATGAGCAGTTCTTC. Translated: CASSRDSYNEQFF.

CDR3 protein: CASRTGTSTYEQYF. The CDR3 coding sequence is TGTGCCAGCAGAACCGGGACTAGCACCTACGAGCAGTACTTC. The chain carries TRBV2 and TRBJ2-7, with 9 bases that match TRBD2. The CDR3 sequence is 14 residues long. Trimming cost V 6 bases and J 2 bases; bases outside gene matches: 5. Germline-derived CDR1 and CDR2 are SNHLY and FYNNEI. Looking up the rest from reference TRBV2 and TRBJ2-7 gives the full variable domain: EPEVTQTPSHQVTQMGQEVILRCVPISNHLYFYWYRQILGQKVEFLVSFYNNEISEKSEIFDDQFSVERPDGSNFTLKIRSTKLEDSAMYFCASRTGTSTYEQYFGPGTRLTVT.

The V gene is TRBV18, the J gene TRBJ2-1, with TRBD2 identical over 11 bases. Looked up from germline, CDR1 is KGHSH and CDR2 is LQKENI. J lost 6 bases, V lost 4 bases, and 8 bases had no gene match. This CDR3 spans 16 amino acids. The CDR3, as DNA: TGTGCCAGCTCACGGACACTAGCGGGAGTTGGCAATGAGCAGTTCTTC. Amino acid sequence: CASSRTLAGVGNEQFF.

V is TRBV6-5 and J is TRBJ1-2; D gene ambiguous. V dropped 3 bases and J dropped 3 bases, with 8 bases sitting between them. This CDR3 region has 13 residues. Germline V gene data show CDR1 as MNHEY and CDR2 as SVGAGI. The CDR3 loop is CASSYDQDYGYTF. As DNA, the CDR3 is TGTGCCAGCAGTTATGATCAGGACTATGGCTACACCTTC.

Only one count was recorded for this clone. The rearrangement joins TRBV9 to TRBJ2-5; TRBD1 agrees at 8 bases. The CDR3 has 15 residues. Looked up from germline, CDR1 is SGDLS and CDR2 is YYNGEE. V lost 2 bases, J lost 1 base, and 4 bases stayed unmatched. The CDR3 here is CASSVRQGTQETQYF. The CDR3 bases are TGTGCCAGCAGCGTCCGACAGGGGACCCAAGAGACCCAGTACTTC. Complete variable domain (other parts from reference TRBV9 and TRBJ2-5): DSGVTQTPKHLITATGQRVTLRCSPRSGDLSVYWYQQSLDQGLQFLIQYYNGEERAKGNILERFSAQQFPDLHSELNLSSLELGDSALYFCASSVRQGTQETQYFGPGTRLLVL.

The chain is built from TRBV5-6 and TRBJ2-1; TRBD2 matches at 7 bases. V dropped 0 bases and J dropped 5; count of bases not matched to a gene: 5. CDR1 is SGHDT, CDR2 YYEEEE, per germline. This CDR3 contains 15 residues. CDR3 DNA sequence: TGTGCCAGCAGCTTGGGGCGGGGGACCCACAATGAGCAGTTCTTC. Residues: CASSLGRGTHNEQFF.

The J gene is TRBJ1-5, the V gene TRBV7-2, with 7 bases lining up with TRBD1. The CDR3 spans 15 residues. From germline, CDR1 is SGHTA and CDR2 FQGNSA. The junction had 11 bases not matched to a gene; V was cut back by 5 bases and J by 7 bases. The chain's CDR3 is CASSTSGQGDQPQHF. The CDR3 DNA is TGTGCCAGCAGCACTTCGGGGCAGGGGGACCAGCCCCAGCATTTT.

The chain links TRBV5-1 to TRBJ2-7, with D perhaps TRBD2 (5 bases). V lost 7 bases and J 5 bases, leaving 19 bases between the germline ends. Germline CDR1 is SGHRS and CDR2 is YFSETQ. CDR3 length: 14 residues. The CDR3 sequence: CASAPTIPLDEQYF. Written as DNA, the CDR3 is TGCGCCAGCGCCCCGACTATCCCCCTCGACGAGCAGTACTTC.

J is TRBJ1-1 and V is TRBV19; 10 nucleotides line up with TRBD1. Trimming cost V 6 bases and J 3 bases; bases outside gene matches: 4. This CDR3 spans 14 amino acids. Germline V gene lookup returns CDR1 LNHDA and CDR2 SQIVND (reference sequence). CDR3 region: CASRDRGGDTEAFF. CDR3 DNA sequence: TGTGCCAGTAGGGACAGGGGGGGGGACACTGAAGCTTTCTTT.

This clone was observed once. The V gene is TRBV9, the J gene TRBJ2-1; TRBD2 might be the D (5 bases). CDR1 is SGDLS and CDR2 is YYNGEE in the germline V gene. The CDR3 covers 15 residues. V lost 4 bases and J lost 8, with 19 bases in between. Here the CDR3 DNA reads TGTGCCAGCAGCCGCCTATGGGCGGACTTGGATGAGCAGTTCTTC. Its protein is CASSRLWADLDEQFF. Full variable domain (remainder filled in from reference TRBV9 and TRBJ2-1): DSGVTQTPKHLITATGQRVTLRCSPRSGDLSVYWYQQSLDQGLQFLIQYYNGEERAKGNILERFSAQQFPDLHSELNLSSLELGDSALYFCASSRLWADLDEQFFGPGTRLTVL.

This rearrangement joins TRBV5-4 to TRBJ2-5, with D perhaps TRBD1 (6 bases). CDR1 SGHNT and CDR2 YYREEE come from the germline V gene (reference sequence). The CDR3 totals 15 residues. V lost 3 bases and J lost 4, with 16 bases in between. The CDR3 loop is CASSSAGTTLETQYF. The CDR3 DNA follows: TGTGCCAGCAGCTCCGCCGGGACAACTTTAGAGACCCAGTACTTC.

Only one count was recorded for this clone. V and J are TRBV7-9 and TRBJ1-2; 8 nucleotides align to TRBD1. CDR1 SEHNR and CDR2 FQNEAQ come from the germline V gene (reference sequence). The V gene end was trimmed by 5 bases and the J gene end by 7 bases; junction bases not matched to a gene: 6. The CDR3 extends over 13 amino acids. CDR3 amino acids: CASSQGQEGGYTF. In nucleotides, the CDR3 is TGTGCCAGCAGCCAGGGACAGGAAGGTGGCTACACCTTC.

The rearrangement links TRBV7-8 to TRBJ2-7; 10 bases align to TRBD2. V shed 2 bases, J shed 0 bases, and the junction held 1 base outside the gene matches. Looked up from germline, CDR1 is SGHVS and CDR2 is FQNEAQ. This CDR3 region has 15 residues. The CDR3 spells CASSLPSGSSYEQYF. The CDR3 nucleotides are TGTGCCAGCAGCTTACCTAGCGGGAGCTCCTACGAGCAGTACTTC.

The chain couples TRBV27 to TRBJ2-7, with 9 positions matching TRBD1. The germline V gene has CDR1 MNHEY and CDR2 SMNVEV (reference sequence). V was clipped by 9 bases and J by 5 bases; unmatched bases: 20. The CDR3 has 17 amino acids. CDR3 loop: CASNTRGFGTGLHEQYF. The DNA for the CDR3 is TGTGCCAGTAATACCCGAGGTTTCGGGACAGGGTTGCACGAGCAGTACTTC.

The chain has TRBV29-1 and TRBJ2-7, with 12 bases fitting TRBD2. Trimming took 7 bases from V and 4 from J; bases not matched to a gene: 5. Germline V gives CDR1 SQVTM, CDR2 ANQGSEA. The CDR3 length is 13 residues. CDR3 sequence (DNA): TGCAGCGCTCTGACTAGCGGGAGTTACGAGCAGTACTTC. Residues: CSALTSGSYEQYF.

The rearrangement links TRBV2 to TRBJ2-2, with 12 bases aligning to TRBD1. Trimming took 5 bases from V and 6 from J; bases not matched to a gene: 4. The CDR3 is 15 residues long. Germline values: CDR1 SNHLY, CDR2 FYNNEI. The CDR3, as DNA: TGTGCCAGCAGTTGGGACAGGGGGCGATCCGGGGAGCTGTTTTTT. This gives the protein CASSWDRGRSGELFF.

The chain carries TRBV7-2 and TRBJ1-2; a possible D gene is TRBD1 (5 bases). V lost 3 bases and J 7 bases, leaving 15 bases between the germline ends. This CDR3 comprises 14 residues. CDR1 and CDR2 from the germline V gene are SGHTA and FQGNSA. DNA for the CDR3: TGTGCCAGCAGCTTGTTGATGCTGGGGGGTGGCTACACCTTC. It encodes CASSLLMLGGGYTF.

The chain employs TRBV7-9 and TRBJ2-7, with no clear D. Germline values: CDR1 SEHNR, CDR2 FQNEAQ (reference sequence). The CDR3 is 16 amino acids. Trimming stripped 5 bases from V and 2 bases from J, with 19 bases between. CDR3 in DNA: TGTGCCAGCAGCCCCCCCTGGGCCCTACTCCCCTACGAGCAGTACTTC. Encoded protein: CASSPPWALLPYEQYF.

This clone was seen a few times. V gene TRBV28 combines with J gene TRBJ1-2; possible D gene TRBD1, 5 bases. Germline V lookup: CDR1 MDHEN, CDR2 SYDVKM. Trimming pared 6 bases from V and 6 bases from J, leaving 17 bases between. This CDR3 has 14 amino acids. Here the CDR3 DNA reads TGTGCCAGCAGACCTCCGGAGGGGCGGGATGGCTACACCTTC. Translating it yields CASRPPEGRDGYTF.

V is TRBV19 and J is TRBJ1-4; 9 bases agree with TRBD1. V gave up 9 bases and J gave up 8 bases; unmatched junction bases: 10. The length of the CDR3 is 14 residues. Germline loops: CDR1 LNHDA, CDR2 SQIVND (reference sequence). In DNA form, the CDR3 reads TGTGCCAGCGCCCTGACAGGGGGGAAGGAAAAACTGTTTTTT. This codes for CASALTGGKEKLFF.

V gene TRBV7-2 combines with J gene TRBJ1-1; tentative D call: TRBD1 (5 bases). This CDR3 is 14 amino acids long. Germline loops: CDR1 SGHTA, CDR2 FQGNSA. V lost 2 bases, J lost 4 bases, and 11 bases lay in between. The CDR3 DNA is TGTGCCAGCAGCTTACCTAGGGGAGGCACTGAAGCTTTCTTT. Translating gives CASSLPRGGTEAFF.